Listed below are T cell receptor beta chains from one sample, sequenced in a study of OX40 agonist ivuxolimab in advanced cancers. The repertoire was sequenced with immunoSEQ multiplex PCR; TCRdb's copy has only in-frame clones and lacks some. Of nearly 25,000 clones in the sample, roughly 80% were seen once. The starting material was CD4+ or CD8+ T cells sorted from blood, obtained in a trial of the OX40 agonist ivuxolimab. Receptors were obtained from an adult with an advanced solid tumor such as melanoma, head and neck, liver or kidney cancer. CDR3s include the opening cysteine and the closing phenylalanine or tryptophan. Each record gives: clone size, V gene, D gene, J gene, CDR3 DNA, CDR3 protein. D genes are given only for firm matches. Size values are once, few and many counts, or a class for expanded clones, and some rows have none.

>.|TRBV14|.|TRBJ2-7
TGTGCCAGCAGCCACGGGACATCCTATTGGGGCGAGCAGTACTTC
CASSHGTSYWGEQYF
>.|TRBV27|TRBD1|TRBJ1-1
TGTGCCAGCAGTCCTAACAGGGGTTCTTTTAATACTGAAGCTTTCTTT
CASSPNRGSFNTEAFF
>.|TRBV15|.|TRBJ1-1
TGTGCCACCAGCAGAGGGGACGGTAAAATTGAAGCTTTCTTT
CATSRGDGKIEAFF
>.|TRBV7-7|TRBD1|TRBJ2-7
TGTGCCAGCAGCTTAGGGACAGGGGCGTACGAGCAGTACTTC
CASSLGTGAYEQYF
>.|TRBV14|TRBD2|TRBJ2-1
TGTGCCAGCAGCCAAGATGGGACTAGCGGGGGCCGCTACAATGAGCAGTTCTTC
CASSQDGTSGGRYNEQFF
>.|TRBV7-3|.|TRBJ2-3
TGTGCCAGCAGCTTAAGGGGACGTGACTCTAGCACAGATACGCAGTATTTT
CASSLRGRDSSTDTQYF
>few|TRBV2|TRBD2|TRBJ2-1
TGTGCCAGCAGTGAAGAGGGCGGGGGGGCCTACAATGAGCAGTTCTTC
CASSEEGGGAYNEQFF
>.|TRBV6-5|.|TRBJ1-2
TGTGCCAGCCACGACAGGCCCTATGGCTACACCTTC
CASHDRPYGYTF
>.|TRBV7-9|.|TRBJ1-1
TGTGCCAGCAGCTTTACCGACAAATTGAACACTGAAGCTTTCTTT
CASSFTDKLNTEAFF
>.|TRBV7-1|TRBD2|TRBJ2-5
TGTGCCAGCAGCTTAACCGGACTAGCGGGGTGGGAGACCCAGTACTTC
CASSLTGLAGWETQYF
>medium-sized|TRBV4-1|.|TRBJ1-5
TGCGCCAGCAGCCAAGAGGGCTGGAACAATCAGCCCCAGCATTTT
CASSQEGWNNQPQHF
>.|TRBV28|TRBD1|TRBJ1-2
TGTGCCAGCAGTTCCACGGACAGGGGCTACACCTTC
CASSSTDRGYTF
>.|TRBV30|.|TRBJ1-1
TGTGCCTGGAATGGGAGGTACACGAAAATGAACACTGAAGCTTTCTTT
CAWNGRYTKMNTEAFF
>.|TRBV27|TRBD1|TRBJ2-7
TGTGCCAGCAGGGGCATCCCTCGGACAGGAAAGAATAGATACGAGCAGTACTTC
CASRGIPRTGKNRYEQYF
>few|TRBV5-1|.|TRBJ2-1
TGCGCCAGCAGCTTGGTGCCCAGGGGCAATGAGCAGTTCTTC
CASSLVPRGNEQFF
>.|TRBV4-1|.|TRBJ1-1
TGCGCCAGCAGCCAAGTTTCCATGACACGGTCGGGGACTGAAGCTTTCTTT
CASSQVSMTRSGTEAFF
>few|TRBV7-6|TRBD1|TRBJ2-2
TGTGCCAGCAGCCTACAGGGGCGCGGGGAGCTGTTTTTT
CASSLQGRGELFF
>.|TRBV7-4|.|TRBJ2-7
TGTGCCAGCAGCGACCAGGGAGTGGGAGTCTTGAGCGAGCAGTACTTC
CASSDQGVGVLSEQYF
>.|TRBV7-9|.|TRBJ2-7
TGTGCCAGCGAAGGGGTTCTTTACGAGCAGTACTTC
CASEGVLYEQYF
>.|TRBV4-1|.|TRBJ2-7
TGCGCCAGCAGCCAAGTACTAGCTGAGCCTACCTACGAGCAGTACTTC
CASSQVLAEPTYEQYF
>.|TRBV18|.|TRBJ2-1
TGTGCCAGCTCACCGGGGGACTCCTACAATGAGCAGTTCTTC
CASSPGDSYNEQFF
>.|TRBV5-1|.|TRBJ2-7
TGCGCCAGCAGCGACAATGGGGGCTACGAGCAGTACTTC
CASSDNGGYEQYF
>.|TRBV2|.|TRBJ2-3
TGTGCCAGCAATCGAGAACAGGACACAGATACGCAGTATTTT
CASNREQDTDTQYF
>once|TRBV7-8|TRBD1|TRBJ1-1
TGTGCCAGCAGCTTAGATGGACAGGGTTATGCGAACACTGAAGCTTTCTTT
CASSLDGQGYANTEAFF
>.|TRBV5-1|TRBD2|TRBJ2-2
TGCGCCAGCAGCGTCCCAAGCGGGGGGGCCCCCGGGGAGCTGTTTTTT
CASSVPSGGAPGELFF
>.|TRBV5-5|TRBD1|TRBJ1-1
TGTGCCAGCAGCCCCTTCCAGGGACAGGGTCGATGGGGGGATTTTTTT
CASSPFQGQGRWGDFF
>.|TRBV19|.|TRBJ1-3
TGTGCCAGTACCCGTGGGAGACAGGACTTCGTCTCTGGAAACACCATATATTTT
CASTRGRQDFVSGNTIYF
>.|TRBV5-5|TRBD1|TRBJ2-6
TGTGCCAGCAGCTCCGGGAGCGGGACAGGGTCTGGGGCCAACGTCCTGACTTTC
CASSSGSGTGSGANVLTF
>.|TRBV4-1|.|TRBJ1-1
TGCGCCAGCAGCCAGGGTTACACTGAAGCTTTCTTT
CASSQGYTEAFF
>.|TRBV30|.|TRBJ2-7
TGTGCCTGGACCTTTTCCGGGACAAGTTACGAGCAGTACTTC
CAWTFSGTSYEQYF
>few|TRBV6-1|.|TRBJ1-2
TGTGCCAGCAGTGAAGAGGACAGCGAAGGTGGCTATGGCTACACCTTC
CASSEEDSEGGYGYTF
>.|TRBV19|TRBD1|TRBJ1-1
TGTGCCAGTAGTCGATCGCCGGACAGGGGAGGATCTTTCTTT
CASSRSPDRGGSFF
>.|TRBV5-1|.|TRBJ1-5
TGCGCCAGCAGCATCGACAGCAATCAGCCCCAGCATTTT
CASSIDSNQPQHF
>.|TRBV10-2|.|TRBJ1-1
TGCGCCAGCAGTGAGTCGGGAGTGGTGAACACTGAAGCTTTCTTT
CASSESGVVNTEAFF
>.|TRBV9|TRBD1|TRBJ1-3
TGTGCCAGCAGCCCAAGGGACAGCTCTGGAAACACCATATATTTT
CASSPRDSSGNTIYF
>.|TRBV7-9|.|TRBJ1-1
TGTGCCAGCAGCTCCTCGGGATCTACGCGGACTGAAGCTTTCTTT
CASSSSGSTRTEAFF
>.|TRBV5-6|TRBD2|TRBJ2-2
TGTGCCAGCAGCTTTTTAGCGGGGGGGCCAACCGGGGAGCTGTTTTTT
CASSFLAGGPTGELFF
>.|TRBV11-2|TRBD2|TRBJ2-3
TGTGCCAGCAGCTCTCCGACTAGCGGGTACACAGATACGCAGTATTTT
CASSSPTSGYTDTQYF
>once|TRBV11-2|.|TRBJ1-1
TGTGCCAGCAGCAGAGGGAGGTACACTGAAGCTTTCTTT
CASSRGRYTEAFF
>once|TRBV5-1|.|TRBJ2-7
TGCGCCAGCAGCTTTGTCTTTAGCTCCTACGAGCAGTACTTC
CASSFVFSSYEQYF
>.|TRBV6-1|.|TRBJ1-1
TGTGCCAGCAGTTTCCCAGGGAACACTGAAGCTTTCTTT
CASSFPGNTEAFF
>.|TRBV2|TRBD2|TRBJ2-3
TGTGCCAACCTACCACTAGCGGGGGTTGGAGATACGCAGTATTTT
CANLPLAGVGDTQYF
>.|TRBV15|TRBD1|TRBJ1-4
TGTGCCACCAGCGGGGACAGTAAACTGTTTTTT
CATSGDSKLFF
>.|TRBV19|.|TRBJ1-1
TGTGCCAGTAGTATTTTCGGGACACCAAGCCGAAGGACTGAAGCTTTCTTT
CASSIFGTPSRRTEAFF
>.|TRBV5-1|TRBD1|TRBJ1-3
TGCGCCAGCAGCCCAAACAGGGGGCAGGGTGGAAACACCATATATTTT
CASSPNRGQGGNTIYF
>once|TRBV5-6|.|TRBJ1-3
TGTGCCAGCAGCTTGGTGGCAGGGGAAAGCTCTGGAAACACCATATATTTT
CASSLVAGESSGNTIYF
>.|TRBV6-6|TRBD1|TRBJ1-6
TGTGCCCACCGGGACAGGGGAAAGGAATCACCCCTCCACTTT
CAHRDRGKESPLHF
>.|TRBV27|.|TRBJ1-2
TGTGCCAGCAGTCTCCGACAGGCATACTATGGCTACACCTTC
CASSLRQAYYGYTF
>.|TRBV7-9|.|TRBJ2-7
TGTGCCAGCAGCTTTTCGACAGGACTCTCCTACGAGCAGTACTTC
CASSFSTGLSYEQYF
>once|TRBV5-6|.|TRBJ1-3
TGTGCCAGCAGCTTGGACGGGATAGGAAACACCATATATTTT
CASSLDGIGNTIYF
>.|TRBV9|.|TRBJ2-2
TGTGCCAGCAGCCCTACGCCAGGGAACACCGGGGAGCTGTTTTTT
CASSPTPGNTGELFF
>.|TRBV28|.|TRBJ2-5
TGTGCCAGCAGTTTACCTGAACAACCGGGACAACTGTACCAAGAGACCCAGTACTTC
CASSLPEQPGQLYQETQYF
>.|TRBV21-1|.|TRBJ1-4
TGTGCCAGCAGCAAAAGTGGAGATCGCCACCACTCGTTGAATTTT
CASSKSGDRHHSLNF